Listed below are T cell receptor beta chains from one sample, sequenced in a study of T-cell memory formation after mild COVID-19. TCRdb re-called the 5' RACE reads with MiXCR, one entry per CDR3 protein. The repertoire has approximately 180,000 distinct CDR3 sequences, about a sixth of them found once; the top ten carry around 1.9%. Sample: PBMCs or a T cell subset sorted from them (not recorded which). These receptors were obtained from an adult woman who had mild COVID-19 (a few samples of this study predate the infection). Cell type and time point are not known. CDR3s include the opening cysteine and the closing phenylalanine or tryptophan. The order of the fields is CDR3 length, D gene, clone size, V gene, J gene, CDR3 DNA, CDR3 protein. The D gene is left open where the match is weak. Not every row has a clone size; where given, it reads once, few, many or a size class.

14	-	-	TRBV12-3/TRBV12-4	TRBJ2-2	TGTGCCAGCAGTGCCCACAGGCCCACCGGGGAGCTGTTTTTT	CASSAHRPTGELFF
13	TRBD1	-	TRBV24-1	TRBJ2-3	TGTGCCACCTCGGCAGGGGGCAGGGATACGCAGTATTTT	CATSAGGRDTQYF
16	TRBD2	-	TRBV12-3/TRBV12-4	TRBJ2-7	TGTGCCAGCAGTTTAGCGATGGTAGCGGGAGGGTACGAGCAGTACTTC	CASSLAMVAGGYEQYF
13	TRBD1	-	TRBV18	TRBJ2-7	TGTGCCAGCTCAGCGGGACAGGGTAGCGAGCAGTACTTC	CASSAGQGSEQYF
12	-	-	TRBV12-3/TRBV12-4	TRBJ2-1	TGTGCCAGCAGCCCTGGGGAGAGTGAGCAGTTCTTC	CASSPGESEQFF
13	-	many	TRBV4-3	TRBJ2-1	TGCGCCAGCAGCTGGCGCACGGTCAATGAGCAGTTCTTC	CASSWRTVNEQFF
15	-	few	TRBV3-1	TRBJ2-1	TGTGCCAGCAGCCTCCACAGGAGCTCCTACAATGAGCAGTTCTTC	CASSLHRSSYNEQFF
14	-	-	TRBV12-3/TRBV12-4	TRBJ1-5	TGTGCCAGCAGTTCCGACGGACACAATCAGCCCCAGCATTTT	CASSSDGHNQPQHF
15	TRBD2	few	TRBV7-2	TRBJ2-1	TGTGCCAGCAGCTCCGGACTAGCGGACTACAATGAGCAGTTCTTC	CASSSGLADYNEQFF
16	TRBD2	-	TRBV5-1	TRBJ2-1	TGCGCCAGCAGCTTCCTTCCTAGCGGGAGCGGCGATGAGCAGTTCTTC	CASSFLPSGSGDEQFF
13	-	many	TRBV9	TRBJ2-2	TGTGCCAGCAGCGAAGGGTACACCGGGGAGCTGTTTTTT	CASSEGYTGELFF
16	-	-	TRBV5-6	TRBJ1-4	TGTGCCAGCAGCCCGGTGGGGCAGTCAACTAATGAAAAACTGGTTTTT	CASSPVGQSTNEKLVF
16	TRBD2	few	TRBV7-2	TRBJ2-1	TGTGCCAGCAGCTCACCTAGCGGGGGACTTAACAATGAGCAGTTCTTC	CASSSPSGGLNNEQFF
15	-	few	TRBV6-5	TRBJ1-3	TGTGCCAGCAGTTACGAGGGAGCGGGAGGAAACACCATATATTTT	CASSYEGAGGNTIYF
13	-	-	TRBV5-1	TRBJ2-7	TGCGCCAGCAGCTCCGGGATCTCCTACGAGCAGTACTTC	CASSSGISYEQYF
15	TRBD2	-	TRBV6-2/TRBV6-3	TRBJ2-1	TGTGCCAGCAGCCCGGTGGGACTAGCGGGGAATGAGCAGTTCTTC	CASSPVGLAGNEQFF
14	-	-	TRBV5-1	TRBJ1-3	TGCGCCAGCAGCTTGGAATGGGGGAGAAACACCATATATTTT	CASSLEWGRNTIYF
14	-	few	TRBV11-2	TRBJ2-7	TGTGCCAGCAGCTTAGATCATAAGGCAGGCGAGCAGTACTTC	CASSLDHKAGEQYF
14	TRBD2	many	TRBV29-1	TRBJ2-1	TGCAGCGGTGTGCGGGGGGCCTCCTACAATGAGCAGTTCTTC	CSGVRGASYNEQFF
15	-	few	TRBV4-2	TRBJ2-3	TGTGCCAGCAGCCAAGAAAACAGGGAAGTAGATACGCAGTATTTT	CASSQENREVDTQYF
14	-	-	TRBV12-3/TRBV12-4	TRBJ2-3	TGTGCCAGCCGAGGGGGAGTGCCCACAGATACGCAGTATTTT	CASRGGVPTDTQYF
12	-	few	TRBV3-1	TRBJ1-2	TGTGCCAGCAGCTCCCGGGGGCATGGCTACACCTTC	CASSSRGHGYTF
16	TRBD1	-	TRBV5-1	TRBJ1-2	TGCGCCAGCAGCTCGGACAGGGCGACCTACAACTATGGCTACACCTTC	CASSSDRATYNYGYTF
12	-	few	TRBV7-9	TRBJ1-1	TGTGCCAGTAAACTAGAGAACACTGAAGCTTTCTTT	CASKLENTEAFF
15	TRBD1	few	TRBV3-1	TRBJ1-6	TGTGCCAGCAGCCAAGGGACAGGGGGAGACTCACCCCTCCACTTT	CASSQGTGGDSPLHF
16	TRBD1	-	TRBV7-8	TRBJ2-2	TGTGCCAGCAGCCCGGGGACAGGTGGAAACACCGGGGAGCTGTTTTTT	CASSPGTGGNTGELFF
15	-	-	TRBV15	TRBJ1-5	TGTGCCACCGGACATTTCGGCGGAAGCAATCAGCCCCAGCATTTT	CATGHFGGSNQPQHF
15	-	many	TRBV24-1	TRBJ2-2	TGTGCCACCAGTGGTATTAGGGCGGGATTCGGGGAGCTGTTTTTT	CATSGIRAGFGELFF
13	-	-	TRBV2	TRBJ1-4	TGTGCCAGCAAGTGGGGAGGTGATGAAAAACTGTTTTTT	CASKWGGDEKLFF
17	-	-	TRBV15	TRBJ2-5	TGTGCCACCAGCAGAGAGATACTGGGGGTAATTAGAGAGACCCAGTACTTC	CATSREILGVIRETQYF
16	-	few	TRBV2	TRBJ1-5	TGTGCCAGCAGTGGGGAATTTAGGGCTAGCAATCAGCCCCAGCATTTT	CASSGEFRASNQPQHF
17	-	few	TRBV12-3/TRBV12-4	TRBJ1-3	TGTGCCAGCAGTCCCAACCCTGAGGCTGACTCTGGAAACACCATATATTTT	CASSPNPEADSGNTIYF
13	-	few	TRBV30	TRBJ2-6	TGTGCCTGGAGTGTACCTGGGGCCAACGTCCTGACTTTC	CAWSVPGANVLTF
13	-	few	TRBV28	TRBJ2-2	TGTGCCACCCCCGGGCAGGGCACCGGGGAGCTGTTTTTT	CATPGQGTGELFF
13	TRBD2	few	TRBV6-2/TRBV6-3	TRBJ2-7	TGTGCCAGCAGGACTAGCGGGAGGTACGAGCAGTACTTC	CASRTSGRYEQYF
16	TRBD2	-	TRBV24-1	TRBJ2-1	TGTGCCAACAGCCTGCCTAGCGGGAGAGCCTACAATGAGCAGTTCTTC	CANSLPSGRAYNEQFF
16	TRBD2	few	TRBV11-3	TRBJ2-2	TGTGCCAGCAGCTTAGATGGTTCTAGCGGAGGCGGGGAGCTGTTTTTT	CASSLDGSSGGGELFF
16	-	-	TRBV27	TRBJ1-2	TGTGCCAGCAGCTATCGGCGACAGGAAAAAAACTATGGCTACACCTTC	CASSYRRQEKNYGYTF
14	-	few	TRBV7-2	TRBJ1-1	TGTGCCAGCGACCGCTGGGACCTTCCGTCAGAGGCTTTCTTT	CASDRWDLPSEAFF
15	-	-	TRBV5-1	TRBJ2-6	TGCGCCAGCAGACCCGAAAGCTCTGGGGCCAACGTCCTGACTTTC	CASRPESSGANVLTF
11	TRBD2	many	TRBV25-1	TRBJ2-3	TGTGCCAGCAGGGGACGACTAGCTCCGTATTTT	CASRGRLAPYF
14	-	few	TRBV5-1	TRBJ1-2	TGCGCCAGCAGCCCATACAGGACTAACTATGGCTACACCTTC	CASSPYRTNYGYTF
14	-	few	TRBV5-1	TRBJ2-5	TGCGCCAGCAGCTCGGGACAGAGCGGGGAGACCCAGTACTTC	CASSSGQSGETQYF
16	-	-	TRBV20-1	TRBJ1-5	TGCAGTGCTAGAGAGGGCAGAGATTTAGTCCGATCGCCCCAGCATTTT	CSAREGRDLVRSPQHF
15	-	-	TRBV6-2/TRBV6-3	TRBJ2-3	TGTGCCAGCAGCACCCCTCTAGAGAACACAGATACGCAGTATTTT	CASSTPLENTDTQYF
16	TRBD2	few	TRBV11-2	TRBJ2-1	TGTGCCAGCAGCTCCCTGGGAGTAGCGGGGCGCAATGAGCAGTTCTTC	CASSSLGVAGRNEQFF
15	TRBD2	-	TRBV12-3/TRBV12-4	TRBJ2-1	TGTGCCAGCAGTTGGGGCGGGAGGGCCCTCGGCGAGCAGTTCTTC	CASSWGGRALGEQFF
16	-	few	TRBV6-1	TRBJ2-5	TGTGCCAGCAGTAGAAGTAGTCCCAAATTGGGGGAGACCCAGTACTTC	CASSRSSPKLGETQYF
17	TRBD1	-	TRBV10-3	TRBJ2-6	TGTGCCATCAGTGACACCGGACAGGCCTCTGGGGCCAACGTCCTGACTTTC	CAISDTGQASGANVLTF
14	-	few	TRBV5-5	TRBJ1-2	TGTGCCAGCAGCTCGGACAGCCTTAACTATGGCTACACCTTC	CASSSDSLNYGYTF
14	TRBD1	few	TRBV2	TRBJ1-1	TGTGCCAGCAGCCCGGGACAGGCTTCCACTGAAGCTTTCTTT	CASSPGQASTEAFF
15	TRBD1	few	TRBV5-1	TRBJ2-7	TGCGCCAGCAGCTTGGGGACAGGCAACTCCTACGAGCAGTACTTC	CASSLGTGNSYEQYF
14	-	few	TRBV20-1	TRBJ1-4	TGCAGTGCTAGAGGCAGTCAAAGCGGTGAAAAACTGTTTTTT	CSARGSQSGEKLFF
12	-	-	TRBV9	TRBJ1-2	TGTGCCAGCAGCGTAGACAGGGCCGGCTACACCTTC	CASSVDRAGYTF
15	-	many	TRBV7-9	TRBJ2-1	TGTGCCAGCAGCTCCCCGGCCCGGTGGACGGGTGAGCAGTTCTTC	CASSSPARWTGEQFF